The clone carrying this T cell receptor (beta chain) came up many times. Its matching antigen is unknown. This sample was taken from a study of regulatory T cells in long-lasting Graves disease. Study outcomes and limitations: Persistent Graves' patients showed less TCR diversity than newly diagnosed ones. TRBV28 was favored in persistent disease, as were TRBJ1-2 and TRBJ2-5. Persistent patients shared more public clonotypes (approximately 2,900) than new patients (about 1,000).

Construction of TCR beta libraries relied on iRepertoire HTBI primers and on Arm-PCR targeting CDR3 regions. One entry per CDR3 protein results from TCRdb running MiXCR on the multiplex PCR reads. The sample carries 200,000 to 250,000 distinct CDR3 sequences, around 19% recorded once. The CDR3 is 12 residues long. Germline CDR1 reads DFQATT; CDR2 reads SNEGSKA (reference sequence). The V and J ends lost 5 bases and 4 bases respectively, with 8 bases between them. The sample's time point: newly diagnosed GD, antithyroid drugs for less than 3 months. The TCR library was made from RNA that had been extracted from PBMCs in TRIzol.

The receptor was isolated from a female donor with Graves disease. The starting material was peripheral blood mononuclear cells (PBMCs), obtained at new diagnosis, from a patient treated with antithyroid drugs. The chain combines TRBV20-1 with TRBJ2-2; TRBD1 is a possible D gene (6 bases). This chain's CDR3 is CSAPRGTGELFF. DNA for the CDR3: TGCAGTGCTCCCAGGGGCACCGGGGAGCTGTTTTTT.